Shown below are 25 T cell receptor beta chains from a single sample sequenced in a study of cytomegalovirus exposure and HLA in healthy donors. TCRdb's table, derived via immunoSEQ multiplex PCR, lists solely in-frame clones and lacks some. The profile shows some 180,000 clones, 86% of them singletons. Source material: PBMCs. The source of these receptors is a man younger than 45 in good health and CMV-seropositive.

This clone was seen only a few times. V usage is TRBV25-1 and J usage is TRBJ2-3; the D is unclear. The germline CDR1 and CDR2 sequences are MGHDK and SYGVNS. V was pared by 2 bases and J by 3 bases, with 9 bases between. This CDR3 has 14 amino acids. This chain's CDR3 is CASSEKDGTDTQYF. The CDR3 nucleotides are TGTGCCAGCAGTGAAAAGGACGGGACAGATACGCAGTATTTT.

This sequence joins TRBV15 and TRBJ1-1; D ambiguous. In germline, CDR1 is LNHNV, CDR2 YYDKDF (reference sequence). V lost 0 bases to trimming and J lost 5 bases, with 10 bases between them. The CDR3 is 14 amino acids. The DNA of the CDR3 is TGTGCCACCAGCAGAGAAAAACTAGGGACTGAAGCTTTCTTT. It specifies CATSREKLGTEAFF. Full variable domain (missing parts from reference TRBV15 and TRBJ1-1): DAMVIQNPRYQVTQFGKPVTLSCSQTLNHNVMYWYQQKSSQAPKLLFHYYDKDFNNEADTPDNFQSRRPNTSFCFLDIRSPGLGDTAMYLCATSREKLGTEAFFGQGTRLTVV.

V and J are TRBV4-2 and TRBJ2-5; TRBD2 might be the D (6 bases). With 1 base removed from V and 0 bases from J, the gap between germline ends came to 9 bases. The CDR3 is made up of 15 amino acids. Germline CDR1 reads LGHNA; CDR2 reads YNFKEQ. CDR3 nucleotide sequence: TGTGCCAGCAGCCAAGGGAGGGAAGACCAAGAGACCCAGTACTTC. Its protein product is CASSQGREDQETQYF.

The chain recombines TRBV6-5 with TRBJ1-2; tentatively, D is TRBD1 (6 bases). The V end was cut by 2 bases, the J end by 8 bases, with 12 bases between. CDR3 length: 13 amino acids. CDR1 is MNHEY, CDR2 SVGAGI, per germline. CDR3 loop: CASSYQGKVGYTF. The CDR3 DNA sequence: TGTGCCAGCAGTTACCAGGGGAAAGTGGGCTACACCTTC.

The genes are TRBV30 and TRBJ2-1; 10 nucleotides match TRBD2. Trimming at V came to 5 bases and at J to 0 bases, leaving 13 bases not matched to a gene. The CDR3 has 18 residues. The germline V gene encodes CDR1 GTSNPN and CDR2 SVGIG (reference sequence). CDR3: CAWRKVNGLAASYNEQFF. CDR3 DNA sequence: TGTGCCTGGCGCAAAGTAAATGGACTAGCGGCCTCCTACAATGAGCAGTTCTTC.

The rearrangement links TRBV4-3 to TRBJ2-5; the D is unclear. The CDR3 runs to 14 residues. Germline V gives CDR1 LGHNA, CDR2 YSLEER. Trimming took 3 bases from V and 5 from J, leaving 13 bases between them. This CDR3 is CASSQGYGGETQYF. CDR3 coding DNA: TGCGCCAGCAGCCAGGGATACGGTGGGGAGACCCAGTACTTC.

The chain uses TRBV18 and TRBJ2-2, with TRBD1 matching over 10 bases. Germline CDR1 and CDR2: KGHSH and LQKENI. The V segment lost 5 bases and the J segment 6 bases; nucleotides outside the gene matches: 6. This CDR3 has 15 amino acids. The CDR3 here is CASSSRQGAPGELFF. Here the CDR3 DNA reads TGTGCCAGCTCATCTCGACAGGGGGCCCCCGGGGAGCTGTTTTTT.

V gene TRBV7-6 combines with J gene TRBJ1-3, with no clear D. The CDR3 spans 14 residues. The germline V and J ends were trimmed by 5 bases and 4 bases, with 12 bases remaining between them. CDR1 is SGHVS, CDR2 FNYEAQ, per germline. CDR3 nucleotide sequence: TGTGCCAGCAGCCAGAGACTGACCGGAAACACCATATATTTT. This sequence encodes CASSQRLTGNTIYF.

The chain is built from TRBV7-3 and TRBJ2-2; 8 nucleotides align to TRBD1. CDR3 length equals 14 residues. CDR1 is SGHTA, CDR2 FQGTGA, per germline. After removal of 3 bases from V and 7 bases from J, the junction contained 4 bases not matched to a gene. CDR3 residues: CASSFTGGGGELFF. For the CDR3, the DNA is TGTGCCAGCAGCTTTACAGGGGGAGGCGGGGAGCTGTTTTTT. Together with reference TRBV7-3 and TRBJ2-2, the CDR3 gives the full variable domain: GAGVSQTPSNKVTEKGKYVELRCDPISGHTALYWYRQSLGQGPEFLIYFQGTGAADDSGLPNDRFFAVRPEGSVSTLKIQRTERGDSAVYLCASSFTGGGGELFFGEGSRLTVL.

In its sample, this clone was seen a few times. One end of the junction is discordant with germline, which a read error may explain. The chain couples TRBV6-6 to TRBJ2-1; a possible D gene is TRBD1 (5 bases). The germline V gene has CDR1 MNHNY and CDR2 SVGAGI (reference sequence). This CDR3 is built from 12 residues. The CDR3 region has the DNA TGCACAACAGGACGGGCCTCCAATGAGCAGTTCTTC. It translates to CTTGRASNEQFF.

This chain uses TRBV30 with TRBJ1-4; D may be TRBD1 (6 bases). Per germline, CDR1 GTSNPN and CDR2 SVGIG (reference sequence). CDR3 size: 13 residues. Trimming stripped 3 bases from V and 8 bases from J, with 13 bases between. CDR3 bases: TGTGCCTGGAGAGGGGGGATGGAGGAAAAACTGTTTTTT. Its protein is CAWRGGMEEKLFF.

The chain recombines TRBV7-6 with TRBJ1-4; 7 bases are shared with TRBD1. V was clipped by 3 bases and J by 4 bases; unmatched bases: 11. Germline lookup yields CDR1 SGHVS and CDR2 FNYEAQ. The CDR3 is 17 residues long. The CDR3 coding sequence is TGTGCCAGCAGCTTCCGTTTGACAGGGACCTTTAATGAAAAACTGTTTTTT. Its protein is CASSFRLTGTFNEKLFF.

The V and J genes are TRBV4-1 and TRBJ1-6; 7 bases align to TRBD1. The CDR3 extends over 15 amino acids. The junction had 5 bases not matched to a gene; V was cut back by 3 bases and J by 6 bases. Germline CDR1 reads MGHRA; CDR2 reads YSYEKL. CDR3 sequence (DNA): TGCGCCAGCAGCCATAAGGACAGGATTAATTCACCCCTCCACTTT. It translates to CASSHKDRINSPLHF.

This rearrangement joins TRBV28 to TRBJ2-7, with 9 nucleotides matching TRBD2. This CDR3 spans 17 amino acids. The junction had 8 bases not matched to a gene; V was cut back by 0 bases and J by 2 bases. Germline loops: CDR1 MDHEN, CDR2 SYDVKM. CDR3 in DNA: TGTGCCAGCAGTTTATGGGGTAGCGGGAGCGGGACCTACGAGCAGTACTTC. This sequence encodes CASSLWGSGSGTYEQYF.

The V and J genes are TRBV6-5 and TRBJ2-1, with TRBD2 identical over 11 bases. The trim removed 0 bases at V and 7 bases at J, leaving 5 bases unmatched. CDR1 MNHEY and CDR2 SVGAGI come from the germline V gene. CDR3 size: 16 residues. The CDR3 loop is CASSYSRLAGRNEQFF. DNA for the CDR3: TGTGCCAGCAGTTACTCGAGACTAGCGGGGAGGAATGAGCAGTTCTTC.

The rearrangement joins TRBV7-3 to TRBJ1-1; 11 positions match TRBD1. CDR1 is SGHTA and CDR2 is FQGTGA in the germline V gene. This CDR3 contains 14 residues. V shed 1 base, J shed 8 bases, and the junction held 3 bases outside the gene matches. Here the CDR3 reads CASSLSGQGAEAFF. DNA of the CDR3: TGTGCCAGCAGCTTAAGTGGACAGGGGGCCGAAGCTTTCTTT.

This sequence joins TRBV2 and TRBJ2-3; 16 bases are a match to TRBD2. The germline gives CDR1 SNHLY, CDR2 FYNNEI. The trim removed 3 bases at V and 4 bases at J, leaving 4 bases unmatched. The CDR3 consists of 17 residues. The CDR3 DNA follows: TGTGCCAGCAGTGAGGGACTAGCGGGGGGGGGAGCAGATACGCAGTATTTT. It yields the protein CASSEGLAGGGADTQYF. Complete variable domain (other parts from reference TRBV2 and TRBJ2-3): EPEVTQTPSHQVTQMGQEVILRCVPISNHLYFYWYRQILGQKVEFLVSFYNNEISEKSEIFDDQFSVERPDGSNFTLKIRSTKLEDSAMYFCASSEGLAGGGADTQYFGPGTRLTVL.

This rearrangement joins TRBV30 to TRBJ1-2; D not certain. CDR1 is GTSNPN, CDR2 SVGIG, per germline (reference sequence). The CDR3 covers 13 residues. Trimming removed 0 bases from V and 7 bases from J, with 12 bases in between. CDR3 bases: TGTGCCTGGAGTGTGATCAGGCGGTTTGGCTACACCTTC. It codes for CAWSVIRRFGYTF.

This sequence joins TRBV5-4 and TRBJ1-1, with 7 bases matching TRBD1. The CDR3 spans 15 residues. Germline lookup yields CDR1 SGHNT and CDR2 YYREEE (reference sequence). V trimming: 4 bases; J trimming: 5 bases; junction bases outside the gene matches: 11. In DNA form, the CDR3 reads TGTGCCAGCAGCAATCTAGACAGGGTGGGTACTGAAGCTTTCTTT. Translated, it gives CASSNLDRVGTEAFF. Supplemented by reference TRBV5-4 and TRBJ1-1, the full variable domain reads ETGVTQSPTHLIKTRGQQVTLRCSSQSGHNTVSWYQQALGQGPQFIFQYYREEENGRGNFPPRFSGLQFPNYSSELNVNALELDDSALYLCASSNLDRVGTEAFFGQGTRLTVV.

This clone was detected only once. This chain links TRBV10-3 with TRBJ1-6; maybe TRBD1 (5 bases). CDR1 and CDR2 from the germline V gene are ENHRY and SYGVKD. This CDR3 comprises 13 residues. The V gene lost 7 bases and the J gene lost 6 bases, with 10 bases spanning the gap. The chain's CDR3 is CAINDRINSPLHF. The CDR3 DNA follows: TGTGCCATCAACGACAGAATTAATTCACCCCTCCACTTT.

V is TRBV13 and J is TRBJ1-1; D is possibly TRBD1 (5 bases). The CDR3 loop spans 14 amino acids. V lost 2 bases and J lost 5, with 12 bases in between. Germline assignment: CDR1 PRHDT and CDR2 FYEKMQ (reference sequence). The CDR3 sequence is CASSLQGTRTEAFF. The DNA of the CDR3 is TGTGCCAGCAGCTTACAGGGTACGAGGACTGAAGCTTTCTTT.

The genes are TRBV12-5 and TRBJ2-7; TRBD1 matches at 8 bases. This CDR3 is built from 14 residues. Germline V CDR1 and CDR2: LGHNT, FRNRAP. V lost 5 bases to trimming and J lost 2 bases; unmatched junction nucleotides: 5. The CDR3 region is CASGPSTGAYEQYF. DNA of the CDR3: TGTGCTAGTGGTCCTTCGACAGGGGCCTACGAGCAGTACTTC. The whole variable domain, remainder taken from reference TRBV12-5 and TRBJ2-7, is DARVTQTPRHKVTEMGQEVTMRCQPILGHNTVFWYRQTMMQGLELLAYFRNRAPLDDSGMPKDRFSAEMPDATLATLKIQPSEPRDSAVYFCASGPSTGAYEQYFGPGTRLTVT.

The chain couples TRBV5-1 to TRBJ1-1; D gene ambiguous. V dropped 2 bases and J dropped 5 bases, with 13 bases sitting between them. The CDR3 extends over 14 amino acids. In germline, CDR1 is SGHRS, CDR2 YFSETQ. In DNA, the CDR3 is TGCGCCAGCAGCTTTCGGACTACGGGGACTGAAGCTTTCTTT. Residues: CASSFRTTGTEAFF.

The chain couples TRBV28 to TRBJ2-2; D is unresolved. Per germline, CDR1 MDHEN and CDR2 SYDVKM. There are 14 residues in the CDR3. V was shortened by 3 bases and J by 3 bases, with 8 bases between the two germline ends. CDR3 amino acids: CASSFRRYTGELFF. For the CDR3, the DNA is TGTGCCAGCAGTTTTCGCCGGTACACCGGGGAGCTGTTTTTT.

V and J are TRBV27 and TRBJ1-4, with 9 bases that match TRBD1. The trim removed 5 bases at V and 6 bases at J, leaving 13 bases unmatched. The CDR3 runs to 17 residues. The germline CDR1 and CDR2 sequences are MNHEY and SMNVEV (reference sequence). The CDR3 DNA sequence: TGTGCCAGCAGTCCCCGGGACAGGGAATCCCGGGATGAAAAACTGTTTTTT. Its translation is CASSPRDRESRDEKLFF.